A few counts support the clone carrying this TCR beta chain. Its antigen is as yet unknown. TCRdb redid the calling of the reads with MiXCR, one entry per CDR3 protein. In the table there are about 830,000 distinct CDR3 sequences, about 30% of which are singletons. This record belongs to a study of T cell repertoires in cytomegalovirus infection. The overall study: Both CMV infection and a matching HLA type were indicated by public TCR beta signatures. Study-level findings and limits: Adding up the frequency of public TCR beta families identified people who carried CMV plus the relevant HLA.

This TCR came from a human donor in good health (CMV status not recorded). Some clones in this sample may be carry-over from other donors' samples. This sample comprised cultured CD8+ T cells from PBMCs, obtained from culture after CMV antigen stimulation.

CDR3 nucleotide sequence: TGTGCCAGCAGTTACGTAGGGGCCTCTAACTATGGCTACACCTTC. Its protein is CASSYVGASNYGYTF. The V and J genes are TRBV6-6 and TRBJ1-2; possibly TRBD1 for D (5 bases). The germline V and J ends were trimmed by 2 bases and 0 bases, with 10 bases remaining between them. The germline V gene has CDR1 MNHNY and CDR2 SVGAGI (reference sequence). The CDR3 loop spans 15 amino acids.